Sequencing of this T cell receptor beta chain was carried out in a study of identical twins (dated by TCRdb to the mid-2010s). Notes on the research overall: TCR alpha and beta repertoires from monozygotic twins, unrelated adults of various ages and cord blood were deep-sequenced to test whether fetal clonotypes persist. To rule out contamination, the twin experiments were replicated at different times with different library preparation protocols. Paper-wide results and their limitations: In beta out-of-frame sequences, excess twin sharing was weaker, because having fewer shared sequences lowered the signal-to-noise ratio. In monozygotic twins, out-of-frame TCR alpha sharing was systematically underestimated by recombination models, although the models agreed with sharing between unrelated individuals. Compared with coincidental sharing between unrelated individuals, out-of-frame TCR alpha sequences shared between twins had an excess of sequences with low generation probability. Zero-insertion analyses could be partly confounded by invariant T cells such as MAIT and iNKT, although diverse VJ usage argued against such confounding for most clonotypes. Fewer insertions were carried by abundant cord blood beta clonotypes, a similar but weaker trend appeared in young adult naive repertoires, and no such trend appeared in memory repertoires. Because the same donors could not be followed over many years, conclusions were based on cross-sectional statistical analysis.

Preparation of the library involved 5' RACE. Sequenced on an Illumina HiSeq 2000. A universal primer binding site was added through template switching, and the final cDNA carried a unique molecular identifier so that TCR cDNA molecules could be counted accurately. Specific primers in the conserved constant-segment region were used to synthesize first-strand cDNA for the TCR alpha and beta chains. To control for contamination, every cDNA library carried two barcodes: a SMART-Mk sample barcode plus Illumina barcodes. Two successive PCR steps introduced TruSeq adapter sequences along with Illumina sample barcodes. The TCR alpha and beta cDNA libraries were sequenced on the Illumina HiSeq platform using custom primers. Under the source paper's analysis protocol: MiGEC processed the raw reads to extract unique molecular identifiers, while MiXCR was used to determine the CDR3 positions. Recombination models were inferred per individual with the repgenHMM and IGoR tools using an EM algorithm. Shared clonotype analysis was performed with the tcR package in R, normalizing sharing by the product of cloneset sizes. To study raw recombination without the effects of thymic and clonal selection, out-of-frame nonproductive sequences were analyzed. Using fastp at Q25 and MiXCR, TCRdb reprocessed the public reads and kept productive beta chains. CDR3 protein duplicates are merged, each entry listing the most common genes and DNA. Here the V and J calls rest on TCRdb's processing, not on the authors' analysis. The sample yields approximately 690,000 distinct CDR3 sequences; roughly 6% were counted once. The ten largest clonotypes hold 1.5% to 2% of the sample.

Only healthy Caucasian donors were included. The study also sequenced three unrelated non-twin adults: a male aged 18 to 29, a male aged 50 to 60 and a female aged 50 to 60. Using Miltenyi CD45RO+ enrichment and human naive T-cell isolation kits, memory (CD45RO+) and naive T cells were isolated from PBMC. CDR3 length: 13 amino acids, cysteine to phenylalanine. Only the CDR3 part of the read is kept: 39 bases, read in frame from the first base. V is pared back by 6 bases and J by 3 bases, with 11 bases lying between the germline termini. There are many counts of this clonotype. What antigen it recognizes has not been identified. Base-call qualities are not available, and no considerably larger clone is one nucleotide away.

The specimen was naive T cells sorted from blood. Per the publication, the cell subset or site label means: cells isolated with a human naive T-cell isolation kit. The receptor's source is a man younger than 35 in good health. Recombination connected TRBV12-3 or TRBV12-4 to TRBJ2-5; the D segment may tentatively be TRBD1 or TRBD2, each giving 5 matched bases. Read as DNA, the sequence is TGTGCCAGCAGGTCCCTGGGGGAAGAGACCCAGTACTTC. The translation is CASRSLGEETQYF.